Listed below are T cell receptor beta chains from one sample, sequenced in a study of T-cell reconstitution after alpha-beta-depleted transplantation in children. TCRdb independently ran MiXCR on the PCR reads; one entry per CDR3 protein. The sample holds some 110,000 distinct CDR3 sequences; 10% are singletons and the top ten take around 34%. The sequenced sample was PBMCs, obtained before TCRalphabeta/CD19-depleted stem cell transplant. These receptors all come from a boy between 2 and 10 years old with acute lymphoblastic leukemia, due to receive a stem cell transplant. Each CDR3 is given with its conserved first and last residue. The order of the fields is J gene, D gene, V gene, clone size, CDR3 protein, CDR3 DNA. The D gene is left open where the match is weak. Expanded clones get a size class; other rows say once, few or many, or leave the size out.

J: TRBJ2-5
D: TRBD2
V: TRBV5-5
size: medium-sized
CDR3: CASSLGVTGGETQYF
DNA: TGTGCCAGCAGCTTGGGGGTGACGGGAGGGGAGACCCAGTACTTC

J: TRBJ2-4
D: -
V: TRBV20-1
size: many
CDR3: CSARAPLGLAKNIQYF
DNA: TGCAGTGCTAGAGCCCCACTTGGACTAGCCAAAAACATTCAGTACTTC

J: TRBJ2-7
D: TRBD1
V: TRBV5-1
size: -
CDR3: CASSSTYRGRHEQYF
DNA: TGCGCCAGCAGCTCAACCTACAGGGGACGACACGAGCAGTACTTC

J: TRBJ2-3
D: TRBD2
V: TRBV7-9
size: -
CDR3: CASRTSGFLSSADTQYF
DNA: TGTGCCAGCAGAACTAGCGGGTTCCTAAGTTCCGCAGATACGCAGTATTTT

J: TRBJ1-2
D: -
V: TRBV20-1
size: many
CDR3: CSARTGNYGYTF
DNA: TGCAGTGCTAGAACTGGGAACTATGGCTACACCTTC

J: TRBJ2-4
D: TRBD2
V: TRBV7-8
size: -
CDR3: CASSKRREGAKNIQYF
DNA: TGTGCCAGCAGCAAACGGCGGGAGGGAGCCAAAAACATTCAGTACTTC

J: TRBJ2-5
D: TRBD2
V: TRBV20-1
size: -
CDR3: CSAPGTSGSGSQYF
DNA: TGCAGTGCCCCAGGGACTAGCGGCTCAGGGTCCCAGTACTTC

J: TRBJ2-1
D: TRBD1
V: TRBV5-1
size: many
CDR3: CASSSSGTDNEQFF
DNA: TGCGCCAGCAGCAGCTCCGGGACAGACAATGAGCAGTTCTTC

J: TRBJ2-1
D: -
V: TRBV2
size: -
CDR3: CASSVYLYNEQFF
DNA: TGTGCCAGCAGTGTTTACTTGTACAATGAGCAGTTCTTC

J: TRBJ1-1
D: TRBD1
V: TRBV5-1
size: few
CDR3: CASSSPGQGAETEAFF
DNA: TGCGCCAGCAGCTCTCCAGGACAGGGGGCTGAGACTGAAGCTTTCTTT

J: TRBJ2-3
D: TRBD2
V: TRBV2
size: few
CDR3: CASSLGLAGALDTQYF
DNA: TGTGCCAGCAGTTTGGGCCTCGCGGGAGCTTTAGATACGCAGTATTTT

J: TRBJ2-7
D: -
V: TRBV5-1
size: few
CDR3: CASSFYTGSLGGEQYF
DNA: TGCGCCAGCAGCTTTTACACCGGATCGCTGGGGGGCGAGCAGTACTTC

J: TRBJ2-1
D: TRBD1
V: TRBV20-1
size: -
CDR3: CSAPDRAYNEQFF
DNA: TGCAGTGCTCCGGACAGGGCCTACAATGAGCAGTTCTTC